This T cell receptor (beta chain) was identified in a study of T cells in Graves' hyperthyroidism and ophthalmopathy. Study results and limitations: Among thyroid clonotypes expanded above 0.001, most also appeared in blood.

In regard to this clonotype: Its antigen is undetermined.

V dropped 7 bases and J dropped 2 bases, with 17 bases sitting between them. The CDR3 covers 16 residues. The germline CDR1 and CDR2 sequences are MGHRA and YSYEKL. TCR beta CDR3 regions were amplified from RNA. Primed by the HTBI set, a first-round RT-PCR was run on the TCR CDR3. TCRdb processed the multiplex PCR reads anew with MiXCR; each CDR3 protein has one entry. The sample includes approximately 700,000 distinct CDR3 sequences, 16% of them seen just once. The sample comprised blood. The source of this sequence is a man aged 18 to 30 with Graves' hyperthyroidism. The chain links TRBV4-1 to TRBJ2-2; D might be TRBD1 (6 bases). CDR3 DNA: TGCGCCAGCACCGTGGAAGGCAGGGGTAACACCGGGGAGCTGTTTTTT. Its translation is CASTVEGRGNTGELFF.